This T cell receptor beta chain was obtained from a study of T cell repertoires in cytomegalovirus infection. A few counts support this clonotype. Its target is unknown. The CDR3 has 14 residues. The ends were cut back, 3 bases at V and 8 bases at J, with 14 bases in the middle. TCRdb reanalysed the reads using MiXCR and keeps one entry per CDR3 protein. The sample has approximately 990,000 distinct CDR3 sequences, around a third seen once; the top ten hold roughly 13%. The sequence was obtained from a human donor in good health (CMV status not recorded). Some clones in this sample may be carry-over from other donors' samples. The sample in question was cultured CD8+ T cells from PBMCs, obtained from culture after CMV antigen stimulation. This chain uses TRBV12-3 or TRBV12-4 with TRBJ2-1, with a weak D call TRBD2 (6 bases). Here the CDR3 DNA reads TGTGCCAGCAGTTTTTTTGCTAGCGACGATGAGCAGTTCTTC. Its translation: CASSFFASDDEQFF.